This entry lists 24 T cell receptor beta chains sequenced from one sample in a study of blood T cell repertoires in COVID-19. Some clones are missing from TCRdb's copy, which holds only in-frame ones; the method was immunoSEQ multiplex PCR. Of some 200,000 clones in the sample, roughly 80% were seen once. Sequences were obtained from PBMCs or T cells enriched from blood (not recorded which). These receptors came from a middle-aged man who had recovered from COVID-19.

The chain recombines TRBV4-3 with TRBJ1-1; TRBD1 matches at 7 bases. The CDR3 runs 15 residues. The V gene end was trimmed by 0 bases and the J gene end by 6 bases; junction bases not matched to a gene: 7. The germline CDR1 and CDR2 sequences are LGHNA and YSLEER. The CDR3 bases are TGCGCCAGCAGCCAAGATACCGGGACAGTAGCTGAAGCTTTCTTT. Encoded protein: CASSQDTGTVAEAFF.

V usage is TRBV4-3 and J usage is TRBJ2-7; 7 bases line up with TRBD2. The CDR3 consists of 13 residues. After removal of 5 bases from V and 3 bases from J, the junction contained 4 bases not matched to a gene. In germline, CDR1 is LGHNA, CDR2 YSLEER. The CDR3 here is CASSGGLNYEQYF. The CDR3 coding sequence is TGCGCCAGCAGCGGGGGACTAAACTACGAGCAGTACTTC.

V and J are TRBV19 and TRBJ2-3; TRBD2 agrees at 7 bases. Per the germline V gene, CDR1 is LNHDA and CDR2 is SQIVND (reference sequence). The J segment lost 1 base and the V segment lost 10 bases, leaving 11 bases of the junction unmatched. This CDR3 has 15 amino acids. This CDR3 is CAIQKKAGGTDTQYF. The CDR3 DNA reads TGTGCCATCCAAAAAAAGGCGGGAGGCACAGATACGCAGTATTTT.

The chain recombines TRBV27 with TRBJ1-2; maybe TRBD1 (5 bases). The CDR3 extends over 14 amino acids. The germline V gene has CDR1 MNHEY and CDR2 SMNVEV (reference sequence). Deletions cut 0 bases from V and 1 base from J, with 6 bases between. CDR3 in DNA: TGTGCCAGCAGTTTATCTCAGGGTAACTATGGCTACACCTTC. Residues: CASSLSQGNYGYTF.

The rearrangement joins TRBV27 to TRBJ2-6; unclear D gene. Germline loops: CDR1 MNHEY, CDR2 SMNVEV (reference sequence). Trimming removed 8 bases at V and 0 bases at J, with 14 bases between. The CDR3 spans 16 residues. CDR3 DNA: TGTGCCAGCGGCCGGGTCCAAACCTCTGGGGCCAACGTCCTGACTTTC. It translates to CASGRVQTSGANVLTF.

V is TRBV10-1 and J is TRBJ2-7; 7 bases agree with TRBD2. V dropped 0 bases and J dropped 4; count of bases not matched to a gene: 6. The CDR3 sequence is 15 residues long. CDR1 and CDR2 from the germline V gene are WNHNN and SYGVQD (reference sequence). The CDR3, as DNA: TGCGCCAGCAGTGAGTCCGGCGTCGGGGGGTACGAGCAGTACTTC. It specifies CASSESGVGGYEQYF.

The chain links TRBV28 to TRBJ2-3; TRBD1 might be the D (5 bases). The germline V and J ends were trimmed by 2 bases and 10 bases, with 13 bases remaining between them. There are 13 residues in the CDR3. CDR1 is MDHEN, CDR2 SYDVKM, per germline. CDR3 protein: CASSLIVGRAQYF. The CDR3 nucleotides read TGTGCCAGCAGTTTAATTGTGGGGCGCGCGCAGTATTTT.

The V call is TRBV11-2, the J call TRBJ2-1; 9 bases agree with TRBD1. Trimming at V came to 5 bases and at J to 4 bases, leaving 6 bases not matched to a gene. The germline CDR1 and CDR2 sequences are SGHAT and FQNNGV. The CDR3 consists of 15 residues. CDR3 region: CASSPQTGGYNEQFF. The CDR3, as DNA: TGTGCCAGCAGCCCGCAGACAGGGGGGTACAATGAGCAGTTCTTC.

The CDR3: CASSFYPSQNTGELFF. The DNA of the CDR3 is TGCGCCAGCAGCTTTTATCCTAGCCAGAACACCGGGGAGCTGTTTTTT. The rearrangement uses TRBV5-1 and TRBJ2-2; perhaps TRBD2 as D (5 bases). This CDR3 spans 16 amino acids. Deletions cut 2 bases from V and 1 base from J, with 12 bases between. Germline V gene data show CDR1 as SGHRS and CDR2 as YFSETQ.

The chain has TRBV5-5 and TRBJ2-1; D may be TRBD1 (6 bases). Deletions cut 2 bases from V and 5 bases from J, with 11 bases between. The germline CDR1 and CDR2 sequences are SGHKS and YYEKEE (reference sequence). This CDR3 has 14 residues. The CDR3, as DNA: TGTGCCAGCAGCTTTGGACAGTTGGACAATGAGCAGTTCTTC. Its protein product is CASSFGQLDNEQFF.

The chain employs TRBV27 and TRBJ2-7; possible D gene TRBD1, 6 bases. This CDR3 contains 14 residues. V lost 3 bases to trimming and J lost 3 bases, with 12 bases between them. The V gene's germline CDR1 is MNHEY and CDR2 SMNVEV (reference sequence). CDR3 in DNA: TGTGCCAGCAGTTTTTCCGGGACATTCTACGAGCAGTACTTC. Its protein is CASSFSGTFYEQYF.

The chain carries TRBV6-5 and TRBJ1-4; 8 nucleotides align to TRBD1. CDR1 is MNHEY, CDR2 SVGAGI, per germline. The CDR3 is made up of 14 amino acids. The V gene end was trimmed by 8 bases and the J gene end by 8 bases; junction bases not matched to a gene: 10. CDR3 bases: TGTGCCAGCGGCCGTCAGGGGGCTTACGAAAAACTGTTTTTT. Protein product: CASGRQGAYEKLFF.

This chain uses TRBV7-4 with TRBJ2-7, with 10 bases matching TRBD2. V was clipped by 4 bases and J by 4 bases; unmatched bases: 19. The germline V gene has CDR1 SGHVT and CDR2 SQSDAQ. This CDR3 is 19 amino acids long. CDR3 sequence reads: CASSWRKREGSRQKYEQYF. The CDR3 DNA reads as TGTGCCAGCAGCTGGCGTAAGCGGGAGGGCTCCCGACAAAAATACGAGCAGTACTTC.

The chain has TRBV5-5 and TRBJ1-5; D gene uncertain. CDR1 and CDR2 (germline): SGHKS, YYEKEE (reference sequence). Between the trimmed V and J ends, which lost 5 bases and 4 bases, there was a span of 19 bases. The CDR3 has 16 amino acids. This CDR3 is CASSSNTGINNQPQHF. DNA for the CDR3: TGTGCCAGCAGTTCTAATACCGGGATAAATAATCAGCCCCAGCATTTT.

J is TRBJ2-1 and V is TRBV5-1; 11 bases align to TRBD2. The CDR3 spans 15 residues. V shed 6 bases and J 7 bases; nucleotides not matched to a gene: 9. Germline-derived CDR1 and CDR2 are SGHRS and YFSETQ. The CDR3 DNA is TGCGCCAGCAACCAACTAGCGGGAGTGATAAATGAGCAGTTCTTC. This encodes CASNQLAGVINEQFF.

The chain has TRBV5-1 and TRBJ1-2; no firm D call. Deletions cut 0 bases from V and 2 bases from J, with 11 bases between. There are 15 residues in the CDR3. Germline V gives CDR1 SGHRS, CDR2 YFSETQ. The CDR3 DNA follows: TGCGCCAGCAGCTTGGGTATGGCGGGCAACTATGGCTACACCTTC. Its protein is CASSLGMAGNYGYTF.

This clone showed up just once. The CDR3 sequence is CASSVGYGQETQYF. CDR3 sequence (DNA): TGTGCCAGCAGCGTAGGGTACGGGCAAGAGACCCAGTACTTC. The chain carries TRBV9 and TRBJ2-5; D unresolved. V was shortened by 0 bases and J by 2 bases, with 8 bases between the two germline ends. Germline V lookup: CDR1 SGDLS, CDR2 YYNGEE. The length of the CDR3 is 14 residues. Full variable domain (missing parts from reference TRBV9 and TRBJ2-5): DSGVTQTPKHLITATGQRVTLRCSPRSGDLSVYWYQQSLDQGLQFLIQYYNGEERAKGNILERFSAQQFPDLHSELNLSSLELGDSALYFCASSVGYGQETQYFGPGTRLLVL.

This clone was recorded only once. The J gene is TRBJ2-4, the V gene TRBV2; the D is unclear. This CDR3 spans 14 amino acids. Germline V gene lookup returns CDR1 SNHLY and CDR2 FYNNEI. Trimming shortened V by 2 bases and J by 2 bases, and 7 bases separated the two germline ends. For the CDR3, the DNA is TGTGCCAGCAGTGAACCTAGTTCCAAAAACATTCAGTACTTC. Its protein product is CASSEPSSKNIQYF.

The V call is TRBV6-5, the J call TRBJ2-1; D is ambiguous. The CDR3 covers 13 residues. Germline V gene lookup returns CDR1 MNHEY and CDR2 SVGAGI. V was pared by 1 base and J by 5 bases, with 6 bases between. In nucleotides, the CDR3 is TGTGCCAGCAGTTACTATCAAAACAATGAGCAGTTCTTC. It is translated as CASSYYQNNEQFF.

The gene calls are TRBV7-2 and TRBJ1-1; D ambiguous. Looked up from germline, CDR1 is SGHTA and CDR2 is FQGNSA. Trimming removed 4 bases at V and 0 bases at J, with 15 bases between. The CDR3 length is 16 residues. In DNA, the CDR3 is TGTGCCAGCAGCTCAGGCCAGCCATCTGTGAACACTGAAGCTTTCTTT. Translation gives CASSSGQPSVNTEAFF.

This chain joins TRBV7-6 and TRBJ1-2; a weak D match, TRBD1 (6 bases). Germline V lookup: CDR1 SGHVS, CDR2 FNYEAQ. This CDR3 contains 15 residues. Trimming took off 0 bases at V and 3 bases at J, with 11 bases between the two ends. CDR3: CASSLAGAGDYGYTF. As DNA, the CDR3 is TGTGCCAGCAGCTTAGCGGGGGCGGGAGACTATGGCTACACCTTC.

The chain is built from TRBV28 and TRBJ1-1; D uncertain. Germline V lookup: CDR1 MDHEN, CDR2 SYDVKM. There are 13 residues in the CDR3. The germline V and J ends were trimmed by 8 bases and 0 bases, with 10 bases remaining between them. CDR3 region: CASGRGLNTEAFF. The CDR3 DNA sequence: TGTGCCAGCGGTCGGGGTTTGAACACTGAAGCTTTCTTT.

There are a few counts of this clone. The genes are TRBV6-5 and TRBJ2-1; 10 bases map to TRBD2. There are 13 residues in the CDR3. Germline assignment: CDR1 MNHEY and CDR2 SVGAGI. Losses at the gene ends were 7 bases for V and 10 bases for J; bases not matched to a gene: 7. The CDR3, as DNA: TGTGCCAGCACCGGAACGGGACTAGCGGAGCAGTTCTTC. Amino acid sequence: CASTGTGLAEQFF.

The chain couples TRBV4-1 to TRBJ2-7; D remains ambiguous. V lost 0 bases, J lost 0 bases, and 12 bases lay in between. The CDR3 is 16 amino acids. Germline V gives CDR1 MGHRA, CDR2 YSYEKL. The CDR3 sequence: CASSQDTTLPSYEQYF. For the CDR3, the DNA is TGCGCCAGCAGCCAAGACACGACACTTCCCTCCTACGAGCAGTACTTC.